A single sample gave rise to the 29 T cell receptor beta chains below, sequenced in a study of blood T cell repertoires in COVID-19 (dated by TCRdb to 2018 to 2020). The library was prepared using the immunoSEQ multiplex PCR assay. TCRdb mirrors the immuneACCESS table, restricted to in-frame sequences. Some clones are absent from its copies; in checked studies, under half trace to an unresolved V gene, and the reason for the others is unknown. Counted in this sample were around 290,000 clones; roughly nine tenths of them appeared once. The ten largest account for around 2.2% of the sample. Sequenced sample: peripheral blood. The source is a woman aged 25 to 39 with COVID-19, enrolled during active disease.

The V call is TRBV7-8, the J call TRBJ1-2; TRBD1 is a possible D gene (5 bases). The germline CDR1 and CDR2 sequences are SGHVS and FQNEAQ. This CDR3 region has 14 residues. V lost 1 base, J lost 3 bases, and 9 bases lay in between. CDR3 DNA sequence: TGTGCCAGCAGCTTAGTTGCGGGGGACTATGGCTACACCTTC. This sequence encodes CASSLVAGDYGYTF.

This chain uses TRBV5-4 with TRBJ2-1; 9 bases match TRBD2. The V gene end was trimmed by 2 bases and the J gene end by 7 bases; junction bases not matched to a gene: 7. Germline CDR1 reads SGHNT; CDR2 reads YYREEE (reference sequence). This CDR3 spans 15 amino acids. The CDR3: CASSLGTSLRNEQFF. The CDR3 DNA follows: TGTGCCAGCAGCTTAGGGACTAGCCTAAGGAATGAGCAGTTCTTC.

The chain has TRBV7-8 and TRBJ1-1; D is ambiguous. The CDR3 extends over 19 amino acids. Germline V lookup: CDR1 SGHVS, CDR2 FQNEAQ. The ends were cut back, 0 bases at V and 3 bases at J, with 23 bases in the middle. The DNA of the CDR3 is TGTGCCAGCAGCTTAGCGTCAAAACAGAGAGTATATTGGGACACTGAAGCTTTCTTT. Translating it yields CASSLASKQRVYWDTEAFF.

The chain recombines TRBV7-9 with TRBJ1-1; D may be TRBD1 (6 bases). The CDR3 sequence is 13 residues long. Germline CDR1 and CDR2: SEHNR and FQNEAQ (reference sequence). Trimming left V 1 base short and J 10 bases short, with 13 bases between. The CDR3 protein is CASSLGEQGSAFF. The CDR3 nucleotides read TGTGCCAGCAGCTTAGGGGAACAGGGATCAGCTTTCTTT.

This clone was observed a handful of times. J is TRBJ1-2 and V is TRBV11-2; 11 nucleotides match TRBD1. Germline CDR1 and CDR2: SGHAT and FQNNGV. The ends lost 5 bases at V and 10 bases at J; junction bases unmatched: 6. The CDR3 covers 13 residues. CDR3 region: CASSPGTGGDYTF. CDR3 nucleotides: TGTGCCAGCAGCCCAGGGACAGGGGGGGACTACACCTTC.

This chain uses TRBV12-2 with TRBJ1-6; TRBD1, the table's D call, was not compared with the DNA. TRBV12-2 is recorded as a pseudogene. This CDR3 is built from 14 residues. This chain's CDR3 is CASRAGQLYSPLHF. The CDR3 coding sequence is TGTGCAAGTCGCGCGGGACAGTTATATTCACCCCTCCACTTT.

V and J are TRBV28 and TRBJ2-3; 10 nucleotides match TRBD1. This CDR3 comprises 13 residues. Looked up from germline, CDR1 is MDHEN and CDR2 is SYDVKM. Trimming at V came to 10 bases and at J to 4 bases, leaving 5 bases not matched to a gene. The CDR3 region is CAIRQGAADTQYF. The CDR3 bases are TGTGCCATCCGACAGGGGGCAGCAGATACGCAGTATTTT.

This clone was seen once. The CDR3 bases are TGTGCCAGCAGCTTAAGCGAGTGGGGAGTTGAGCAGTTCTTC. Translated, it gives CASSLSEWGVEQFF. This chain joins TRBV11-1 and TRBJ2-1; tentative D call: TRBD2 (5 bases). CDR1 and CDR2 (germline): SGHAT, FQDESV (reference sequence). Trimming removed 2 bases from V and 9 bases from J, with 14 bases in between. The CDR3 covers 14 residues.

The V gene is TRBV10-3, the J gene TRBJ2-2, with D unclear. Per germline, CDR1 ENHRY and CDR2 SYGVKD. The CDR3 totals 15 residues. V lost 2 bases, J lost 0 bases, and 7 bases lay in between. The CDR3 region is CAISERLANTGELFF. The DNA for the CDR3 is TGTGCCATCAGTGAGCGCCTAGCGAACACCGGGGAGCTGTTTTTT.

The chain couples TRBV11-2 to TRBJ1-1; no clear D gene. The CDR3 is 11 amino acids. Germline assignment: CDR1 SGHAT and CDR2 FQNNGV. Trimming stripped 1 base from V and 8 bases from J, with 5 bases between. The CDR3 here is CASSLGVEAFF. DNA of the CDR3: TGTGCCAGCAGCTTAGGAGTGGAAGCTTTCTTT. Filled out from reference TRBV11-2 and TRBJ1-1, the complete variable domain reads EAGVAQSPRYKIIEKRQSVAFWCNPISGHATLYWYQQILGQGPKLLIQFQNNGVVDDSQLPKDRFSAERLKGVDSTLKIQPAKLEDSAVYLCASSLGVEAFFGQGTRLTVV.

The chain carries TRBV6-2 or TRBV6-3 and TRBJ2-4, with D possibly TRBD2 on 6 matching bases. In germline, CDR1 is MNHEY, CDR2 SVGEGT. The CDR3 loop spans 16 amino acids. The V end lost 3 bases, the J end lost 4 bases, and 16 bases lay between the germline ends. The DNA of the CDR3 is TGTGCCAGCAGTTATAGCAGGGACCGGGAGAAAAACATTCAGTACTTC. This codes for CASSYSRDREKNIQYF.

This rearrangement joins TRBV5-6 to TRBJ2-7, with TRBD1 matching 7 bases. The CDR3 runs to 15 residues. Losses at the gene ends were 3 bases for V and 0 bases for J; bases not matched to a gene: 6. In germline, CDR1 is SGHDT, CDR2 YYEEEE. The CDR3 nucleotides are TGTGCCAGCAGCTCCCTGACAGGGAGCTCCTACGAGCAGTACTTC. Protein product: CASSSLTGSSYEQYF.

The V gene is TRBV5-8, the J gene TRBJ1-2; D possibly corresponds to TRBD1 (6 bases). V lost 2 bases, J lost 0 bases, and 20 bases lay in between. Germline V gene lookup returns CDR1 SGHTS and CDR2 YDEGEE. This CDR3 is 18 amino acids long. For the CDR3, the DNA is TGTGCCAGCAGCTTATTTCGGGGGGCTGCTATAACTAACTATGGCTACACCTTC. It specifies CASSLFRGAAITNYGYTF. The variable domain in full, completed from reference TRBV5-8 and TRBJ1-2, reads EAGVTQSPTHLIKTRGQQATLRCSPISGHTSVYWYQQALGLGLQFLLWYDEGEERNRGNFPPRFSGRQFPNYSSELNVNALELEDSALYLCASSLFRGAAITNYGYTFGSGTRLTVV.

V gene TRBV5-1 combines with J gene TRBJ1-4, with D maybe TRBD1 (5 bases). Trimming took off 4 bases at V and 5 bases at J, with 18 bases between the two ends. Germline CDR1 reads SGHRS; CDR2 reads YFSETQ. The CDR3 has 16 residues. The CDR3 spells CASSLNYQGANEKLFF. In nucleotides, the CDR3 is TGCGCCAGCAGCCTCAACTACCAAGGGGCCAATGAAAAACTGTTTTTT.

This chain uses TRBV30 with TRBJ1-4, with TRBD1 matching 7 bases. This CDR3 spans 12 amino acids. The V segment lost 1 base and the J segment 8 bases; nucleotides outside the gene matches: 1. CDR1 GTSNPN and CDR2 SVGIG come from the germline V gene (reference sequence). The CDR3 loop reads CAWSETGEKLFF. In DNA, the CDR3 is TGTGCCTGGAGTGAGACAGGGGAAAAACTGTTTTTT.

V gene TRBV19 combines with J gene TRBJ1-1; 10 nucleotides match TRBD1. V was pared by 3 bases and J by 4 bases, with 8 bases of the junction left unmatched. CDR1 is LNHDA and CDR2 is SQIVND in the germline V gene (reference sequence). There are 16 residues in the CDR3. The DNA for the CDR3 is TGTGCCAGTAGTATGATCCCGGGACAGGGGAGCACTGAAGCTTTCTTT. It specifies CASSMIPGQGSTEAFF.

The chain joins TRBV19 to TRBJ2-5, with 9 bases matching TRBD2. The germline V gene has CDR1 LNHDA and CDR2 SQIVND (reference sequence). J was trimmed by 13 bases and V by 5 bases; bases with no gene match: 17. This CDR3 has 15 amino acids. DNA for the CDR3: TGTGCCAGTAGTCCGTCCTTCGGGACTAGCTTCACCATGTACTTC. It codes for CASSPSFGTSFTMYF.

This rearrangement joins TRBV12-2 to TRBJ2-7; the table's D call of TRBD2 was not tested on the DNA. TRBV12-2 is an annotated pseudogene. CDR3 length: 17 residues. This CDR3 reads CASRLADASGRGYEQYF. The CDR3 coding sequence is TGTGCAAGTCGCTTAGCGGATGCCAGCGGGAGGGGATACGAGCAGTACTTC.

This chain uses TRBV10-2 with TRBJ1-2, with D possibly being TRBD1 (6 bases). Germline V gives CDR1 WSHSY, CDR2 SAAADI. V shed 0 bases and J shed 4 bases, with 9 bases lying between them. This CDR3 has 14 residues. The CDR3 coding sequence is TGCGCCAGCAGTGAGTCGAGGGGGGGCTATGGCTACACCTTC. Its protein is CASSESRGGYGYTF.

In nucleotides, the CDR3 is TGTGCCAGCAGCTTAGGGGGACAGTTCCAAGAGACCCAGTACTTC. Protein: CASSLGGQFQETQYF. The chain is built from TRBV7-8 and TRBJ2-5, with 7 positions matching TRBD1. Germline-derived CDR1 and CDR2 are SGHVS and FQNEAQ. Germline trimming cut 1 base from V and 1 base from J; bases unmatched to any gene: 3. The CDR3 is made up of 15 amino acids.

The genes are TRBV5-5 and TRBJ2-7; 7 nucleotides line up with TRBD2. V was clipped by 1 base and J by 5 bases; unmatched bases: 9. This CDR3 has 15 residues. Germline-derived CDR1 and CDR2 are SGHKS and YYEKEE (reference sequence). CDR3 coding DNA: TGTGCCAGCAGCTTGCTTGCGGGAGAACTCGACGAGCAGTACTTC. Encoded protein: CASSLLAGELDEQYF.

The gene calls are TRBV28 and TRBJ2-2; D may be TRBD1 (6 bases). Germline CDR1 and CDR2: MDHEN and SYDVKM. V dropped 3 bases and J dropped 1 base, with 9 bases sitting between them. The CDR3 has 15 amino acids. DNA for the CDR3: TGTGCCAGCAGTTTCGGACAGTTGAACACCGGGGAGCTGTTTTTT. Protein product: CASSFGQLNTGELFF.

The chain's CDR3 is CSVHQEWTEAFF. DNA of the CDR3: TGCAGCGTTCATCAGGAATGGACTGAAGCTTTCTTT. The chain recombines TRBV29-1 with TRBJ1-1; no reliable D call. The germline CDR1 and CDR2 sequences are SQVTM and ANQGSEA. CDR3 length equals 12 residues. Between the trimmed V and J ends, which lost 5 bases and 5 bases, there was a span of 12 bases. Full variable domain (rest looked up from reference TRBV29-1 and TRBJ1-1): SAVISQKPSRDICQRGTSLTIQCQVDSQVTMMFWYRQQPGQSLTLIATANQGSEATYESGFVIDKFPISRPNLTFSTLTVSNMSPEDSSIYLCSVHQEWTEAFFGQGTRLTVV.

CDR3 nucleotides: TGTGCCTGGAGTCAACTAGCGGGAGGGGTCGGGGAGCTGTTTTTT. Residues: CAWSQLAGGVGELFF. The chain combines TRBV30 with TRBJ2-2, with 13 bases identical to TRBD2. Per the germline V gene, CDR1 is GTSNPN and CDR2 is SVGIG (reference sequence). The CDR3 contains 15 residues. V lost 2 bases and J lost 7; bases outside the gene matches: 4. Variable domain in full (rest from reference TRBV30 and TRBJ2-2): SQTIHQWPATLVQPVGSPLSLECTVEGTSNPNLYWYRQAAGRGLQLLFYSVGIGQISSEVPQNLSASRPQDRQFILSSKKLLLSDSGFYLCAWSQLAGGVGELFFGEGSRLTVL.

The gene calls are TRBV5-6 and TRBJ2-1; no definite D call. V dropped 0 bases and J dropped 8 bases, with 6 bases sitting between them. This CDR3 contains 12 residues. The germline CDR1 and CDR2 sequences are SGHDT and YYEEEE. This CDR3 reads CASSLAGDEQFF. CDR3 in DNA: TGTGCCAGCAGCTTGGCAGGCGATGAGCAGTTCTTC. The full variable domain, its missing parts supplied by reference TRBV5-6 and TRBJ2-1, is DAGVTQSPTHLIKTRGQQVTLRCSPKSGHDTVSWYQQALGQGPQFIFQYYEEEERQRGNFPDRFSGHQFPNYSSELNVNALLLGDSALYLCASSLAGDEQFFGPGTRLTVL.

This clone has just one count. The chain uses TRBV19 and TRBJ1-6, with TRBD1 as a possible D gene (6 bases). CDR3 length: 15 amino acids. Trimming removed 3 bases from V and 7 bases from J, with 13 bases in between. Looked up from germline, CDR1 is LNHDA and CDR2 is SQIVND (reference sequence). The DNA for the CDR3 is TGTGCCAGTAGTATGAGCACAGGGACCAATTCACCCCTCCACTTT. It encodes CASSMSTGTNSPLHF.

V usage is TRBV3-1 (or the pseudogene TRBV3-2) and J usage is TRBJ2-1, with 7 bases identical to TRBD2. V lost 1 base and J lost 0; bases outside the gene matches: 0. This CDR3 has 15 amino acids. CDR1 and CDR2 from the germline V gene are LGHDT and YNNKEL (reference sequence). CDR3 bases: TGTGCCAGCAGCCAAGCGGGAGGCTCCTACAATGAGCAGTTCTTC. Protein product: CASSQAGGSYNEQFF.

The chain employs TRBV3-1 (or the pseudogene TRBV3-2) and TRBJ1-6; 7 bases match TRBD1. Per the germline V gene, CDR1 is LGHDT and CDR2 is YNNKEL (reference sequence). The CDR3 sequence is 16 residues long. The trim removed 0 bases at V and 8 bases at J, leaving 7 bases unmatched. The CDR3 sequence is CASSQEGGPFDSPLHF. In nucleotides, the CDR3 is TGTGCCAGCAGCCAAGAAGGGGGCCCTTTCGATTCACCCCTCCACTTT.

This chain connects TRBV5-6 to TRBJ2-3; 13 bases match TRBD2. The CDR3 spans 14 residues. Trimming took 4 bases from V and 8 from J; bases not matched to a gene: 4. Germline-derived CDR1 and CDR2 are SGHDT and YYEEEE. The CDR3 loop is CASSQGLAGATQYF. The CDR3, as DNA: TGTGCCAGCAGCCAAGGACTAGCGGGAGCTACGCAGTATTTT.